Listed here is a single T cell receptor beta chain. Its antigen is unidentified. The data are from a study of cytomegalovirus exposure and HLA in healthy donors. TCRdb's copy holds only in-frame clones and misses some; the assay was immunoSEQ multiplex PCR. The sample has tens of thousands of clones, approximately 84% seen once. Germline V gene sequence: CDR1 SGHVS, CDR2 FQNEAQ. The CDR3 consists of 13 residues. Trimming took 0 bases from V and 7 from J, leaving 7 bases between them. Notes on the study in general: In a later analysis, first-cohort TCR clusters were found to tend to co-occur in the 120 or so validation repertoires.

The chain employs TRBV7-8 and TRBJ1-3; D is unresolved. The clonotype comes from a young woman in good health and CMV-seropositive. Sequencing was done on a sample of PBMCs. CDR3 sequence: CASSLALPNTIYF. CDR3 DNA sequence: TGTGCCAGCAGCTTAGCCCTCCCTAACACCATATATTTT.